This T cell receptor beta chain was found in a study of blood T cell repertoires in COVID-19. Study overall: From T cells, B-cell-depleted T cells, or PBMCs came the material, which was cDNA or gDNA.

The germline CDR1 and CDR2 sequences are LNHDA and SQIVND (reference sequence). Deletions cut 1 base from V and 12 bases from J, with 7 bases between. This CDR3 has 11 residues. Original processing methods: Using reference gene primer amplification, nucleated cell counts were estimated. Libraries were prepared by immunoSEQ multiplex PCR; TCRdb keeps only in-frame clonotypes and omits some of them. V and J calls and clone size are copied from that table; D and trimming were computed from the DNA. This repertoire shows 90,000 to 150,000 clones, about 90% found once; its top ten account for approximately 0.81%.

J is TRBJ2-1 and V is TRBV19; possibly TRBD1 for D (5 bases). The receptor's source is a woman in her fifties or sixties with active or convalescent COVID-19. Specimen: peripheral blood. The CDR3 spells CASSIGTGQFF. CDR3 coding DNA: TGTGCCAGTAGTATAGGCACAGGGCAGTTCTTC. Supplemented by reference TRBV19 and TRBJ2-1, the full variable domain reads DGGITQSPKYLFRKEGQNVTLSCEQNLNHDAMYWYRQDPGQGLRLIYYSQIVNDFQKGDIAEGYSVSREKKESFPLTVTSAQKNPTAFYLCASSIGTGQFFGPGTRLTVL.